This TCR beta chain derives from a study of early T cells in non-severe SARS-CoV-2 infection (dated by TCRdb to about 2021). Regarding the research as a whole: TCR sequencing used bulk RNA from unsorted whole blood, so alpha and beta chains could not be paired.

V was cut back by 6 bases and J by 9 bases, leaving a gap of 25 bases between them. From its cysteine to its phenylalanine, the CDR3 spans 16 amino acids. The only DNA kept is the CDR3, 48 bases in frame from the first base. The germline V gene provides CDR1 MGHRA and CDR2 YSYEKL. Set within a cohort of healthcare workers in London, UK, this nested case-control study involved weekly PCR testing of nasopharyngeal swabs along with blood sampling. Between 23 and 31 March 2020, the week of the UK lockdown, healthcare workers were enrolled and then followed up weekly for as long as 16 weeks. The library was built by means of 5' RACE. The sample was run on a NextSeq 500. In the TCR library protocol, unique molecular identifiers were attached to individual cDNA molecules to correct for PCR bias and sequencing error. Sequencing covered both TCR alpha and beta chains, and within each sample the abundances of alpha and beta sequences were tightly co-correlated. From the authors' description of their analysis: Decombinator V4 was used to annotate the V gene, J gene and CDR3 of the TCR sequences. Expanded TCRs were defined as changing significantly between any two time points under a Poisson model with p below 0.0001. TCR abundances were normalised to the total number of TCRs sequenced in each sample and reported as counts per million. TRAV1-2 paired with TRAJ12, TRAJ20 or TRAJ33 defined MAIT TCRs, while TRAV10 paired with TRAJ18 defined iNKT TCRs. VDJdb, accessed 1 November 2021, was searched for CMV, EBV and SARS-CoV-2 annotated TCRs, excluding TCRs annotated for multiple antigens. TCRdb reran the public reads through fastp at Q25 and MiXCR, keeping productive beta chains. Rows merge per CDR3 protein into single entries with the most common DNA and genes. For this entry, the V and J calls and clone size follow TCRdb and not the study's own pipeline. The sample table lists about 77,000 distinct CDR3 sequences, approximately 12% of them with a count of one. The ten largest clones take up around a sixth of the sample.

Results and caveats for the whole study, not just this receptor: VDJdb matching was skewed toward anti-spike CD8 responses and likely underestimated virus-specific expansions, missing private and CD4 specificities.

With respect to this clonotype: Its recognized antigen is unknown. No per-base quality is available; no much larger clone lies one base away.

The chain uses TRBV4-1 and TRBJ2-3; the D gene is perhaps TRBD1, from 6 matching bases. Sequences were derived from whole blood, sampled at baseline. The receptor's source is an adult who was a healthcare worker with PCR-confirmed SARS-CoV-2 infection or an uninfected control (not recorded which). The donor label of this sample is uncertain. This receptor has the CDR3 CASRPIAQGPRMTQYF. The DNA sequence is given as TGCGCCAGCAGGCCGATCGCGCAGGGGCCGCGTATGACGCAGTATTTT.